The present T cell receptor (beta chain) was sequenced within a study of blood T cell repertoires in COVID-19. This CDR3 spans 15 amino acids. Trimming took 4 bases from V and 2 from J, leaving 11 bases between them. The V gene's germline CDR1 is LGHNA and CDR2 YNFKEQ. Original analysis: Cell counts per sample came from amplifying reference gene primers. Clones were sequenced by immunoSEQ multiplex PCR, and TCRdb holds only the in-frame ones, with some missing. Clone size and V and J calls were adopted from that table, with D and trimming inferred from the DNA. The profile shows around 250,000 clones, 80% to 90% of them singletons. Cohorts were assigned according to the clinical history that participants reported.

The sequenced material came from PBMCs or T cells enriched from blood (not recorded which). This TCR came from a man aged 50 to 59 who had been exposed to COVID-19. The V and J genes are TRBV4-2 and TRBJ1-4; TRBD1 is a possible D gene (6 bases). CDR3 bases: TGTGCCAGCAGCCCTACAGGGCTGACTAATGAAAAACTGTTTTTT. This codes for CASSPTGLTNEKLFF.